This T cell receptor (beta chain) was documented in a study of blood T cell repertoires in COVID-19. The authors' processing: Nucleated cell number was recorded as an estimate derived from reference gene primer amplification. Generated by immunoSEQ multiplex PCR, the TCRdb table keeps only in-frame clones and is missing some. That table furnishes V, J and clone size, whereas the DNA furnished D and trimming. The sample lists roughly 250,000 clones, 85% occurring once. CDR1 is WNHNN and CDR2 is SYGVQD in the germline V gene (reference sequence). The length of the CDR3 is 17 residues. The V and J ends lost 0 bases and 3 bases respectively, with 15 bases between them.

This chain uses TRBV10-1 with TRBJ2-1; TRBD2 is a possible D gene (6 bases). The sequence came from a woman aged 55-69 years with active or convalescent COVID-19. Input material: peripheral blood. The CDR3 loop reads CASSESIASADYNEQFF. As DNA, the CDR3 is TGCGCCAGCAGTGAGTCGATTGCTAGCGCCGACTACAATGAGCAGTTCTTC.